This TCR beta chain was sequenced in a study of T-cell memory formation after mild COVID-19. TCRdb independently ran MiXCR on the 5' RACE reads; one entry per CDR3 protein. The sample has tens of thousands of distinct CDR3 sequences; 16% are singletons. The sequence derives from an adult woman who had mild COVID-19 (a few samples of this study predate the infection). Cell type and time point are not known. Sequenced sample: PBMCs or a T cell subset sorted from them (not recorded which).

CDR3 in DNA: TGTGCCAGCAGCTTAGCAGGGGGTCAAGAGACCCAGTACTTC. Translation: CASSLAGGQETQYF. The gene calls are TRBV7-9 and TRBJ2-5, with D maybe TRBD1 (6 bases). This CDR3 contains 14 residues. The germline gives CDR1 SEHNR, CDR2 FQNEAQ (reference sequence). V shed 0 bases and J shed 2 bases, with 7 bases lying between them.